This entry lists 30 T cell receptor beta chains sequenced from one sample in a study of shared clonotypes between healthy human individuals. The data were produced by immunoSEQ multiplex PCR, yet TCRdb's version contains in-frame clones alone and is incomplete. The sample yields more than 550,000 clones, 90% seen once. Sequenced input: memory CD8+ T cells from PBMCs. Stated subset: CD45RO+ cells pooled with CCR7-negative TemRA cells. These receptors originate from a man younger than 35 in good health. Some clones in this sample may be carry-over from other donors' samples.

V gene TRBV4-1 combines with J gene TRBJ2-7, with TRBD1 matching over 7 bases. Germline trimming cut 4 bases from V and 2 bases from J; bases unmatched to any gene: 8. Germline CDR1 MGHRA, CDR2 YSYEKL. The CDR3 sequence is 15 residues long. As DNA, the CDR3 is TGCGCCAGCAGCCGATCCGGGACAGCCGCCTACGAGCAGTACTTC. It encodes CASSRSGTAAYEQYF.

This sequence joins TRBV4-1 and TRBJ2-7; TRBD1 might be the D (7 bases). The germline CDR1 and CDR2 sequences are MGHRA and YSYEKL. V was trimmed by 8 bases and J by 5 bases, leaving 25 bases between them. The CDR3 runs 16 residues. The chain's CDR3 is CASSQGRRGLQDEQYF. CDR3 nucleotide sequence: TGCGCCAGCTCTCAAGGAAGGAGGGGGCTTCAGGACGAGCAGTACTTC.

The V and J genes are TRBV2 and TRBJ1-1, with TRBD1 matching over 8 bases. The germline CDR1 and CDR2 sequences are SNHLY and FYNNEI. The V segment lost 5 bases and the J segment 1 base; nucleotides outside the gene matches: 6. The CDR3 loop spans 15 amino acids. The CDR3 loop reads CASSTDRGRNTEAFF. The CDR3 nucleotides read TGTGCCAGCAGTACCGACAGGGGCAGGAACACTGAAGCTTTCTTT.

The V call is TRBV27, the J call TRBJ2-1, with 12 bases identical to TRBD2. The V and J ends lost 5 bases and 0 bases, in that order; junction bases with no gene match: 14. The CDR3 length is 20 residues. Germline assignment: CDR1 MNHEY and CDR2 SMNVEV (reference sequence). CDR3 DNA: TGTGCCAGCAGTCGGCCAGCTAGCGGGAGGGAAAAGAGCTCCTACAATGAGCAGTTCTTC. As protein: CASSRPASGREKSSYNEQFF.

The chain recombines TRBV19 with TRBJ2-2, with D perhaps being TRBD1 or TRBD2 (5 bases each). The CDR3 spans 17 residues. The V gene lost 3 bases and the J gene lost 2 bases, with 16 bases spanning the gap. Germline lookup yields CDR1 LNHDA and CDR2 SQIVND (reference sequence). CDR3 sequence reads: CASSILYGAINTGELFF. The DNA for the CDR3 is TGTGCCAGTAGTATTTTGTACGGGGCCATTAACACCGGGGAGCTGTTTTTT.

The chain is built from TRBV27 and TRBJ2-3; 9 bases match TRBD2. Trimming took 4 bases from V and 0 from J; bases not matched to a gene: 5. The CDR3 length is 16 residues. Germline CDR1 reads MNHEY; CDR2 reads SMNVEV (reference sequence). The DNA of the CDR3 is TGTGCCAGCAGTTCTAGACTAGCGGAGAGCACAGATACGCAGTATTTT. Protein product: CASSSRLAESTDTQYF.

On this clone itself: The sample contains more than one DNA sequence encoding this CDR3. The genes are TRBV11-2 and TRBJ2-7, with TRBD2 matching 7 bases. Unmatched junction bases numbered 6, after V lost 1 base and J lost 3 bases. CDR3 length: 15 residues. Germline CDR1 and CDR2: SGHAT and FQNNGV. CDR3 in amino acids: CASSLARGSSYEQYF. For the CDR3, the DNA is TGTGCCAGCAGCTTAGCGCGCGGGAGCAGCTACGAGCAGTACTTC.

This chain links TRBV4-1 with TRBJ2-7, with 10 bases matching TRBD2. CDR1 is MGHRA, CDR2 YSYEKL, per germline. This CDR3 region has 17 residues. The V and J ends lost 1 base and 2 bases, in that order; junction bases with no gene match: 8. In nucleotides, the CDR3 is TGCGCCAGCAGCCAAGCCGTGAGGCTAGCGGGAGCCTACGAGCAGTACTTC. Translated: CASSQAVRLAGAYEQYF.

The chain carries TRBV4-3 and TRBJ2-1; TRBD2 agrees at 13 bases. The CDR3 has 17 residues. V dropped 1 base and J dropped 5; count of bases not matched to a gene: 5. From germline, CDR1 is LGHNA and CDR2 YSLEER. DNA of the CDR3: TGCGCCAGCAGCCAAGGGAGGACTAGCGGGAGCGACAATGAGCAGTTCTTC. Its protein product is CASSQGRTSGSDNEQFF.

The CDR3 region is CASKAHPSGANVLTF. Written as DNA, the CDR3 is TGTGCCAGCAAAGCACACCCCTCTGGGGCCAACGTCCTGACTTTC. This rearrangement joins TRBV5-6 to TRBJ2-6; D is uncertain. The germline gives CDR1 SGHDT, CDR2 YYEEEE. The CDR3 has 15 residues. V dropped 6 bases and J dropped 0 bases, with 10 bases sitting between them.

V is TRBV6-5 and J is TRBJ2-6, with unresolved D. V lost 4 bases, J lost 2 bases, and 6 bases lay in between. Germline values: CDR1 MNHEY, CDR2 SVGAGI. The CDR3 spans 14 residues. The CDR3, as DNA: TGTGCCAGCAGTTCCCAGCCTGGGGCCAACGTCCTGACTTTC. This translates into CASSSQPGANVLTF.

The J gene is TRBJ2-3, the V gene TRBV25-1; D may be TRBD1 (5 bases). V gave up 4 bases and J gave up 2 bases, with 13 bases separating them. CDR1 is MGHDK and CDR2 is SYGVNS in the germline V gene. This CDR3 is 15 amino acids long. This CDR3 reads CASSVTDWDTDTQYF. The CDR3, as DNA: TGTGCCAGCAGTGTGACAGACTGGGACACAGATACGCAGTATTTT.

This clone was observed a single time. This chain joins TRBV5-1 and TRBJ2-1, with D unresolved. Trimming removed 1 base at V and 7 bases at J, with 6 bases between. CDR3 length: 12 amino acids. Germline CDR1 SGHRS, CDR2 YFSETQ. The CDR3 DNA sequence: TGCGCCAGCAGCTTGTATGGTAATGAGCAGTTCTTC. It specifies CASSLYGNEQFF.

The J gene is TRBJ1-1, the V gene TRBV9, with D hard to call. Germline V CDR1 and CDR2: SGDLS, YYNGEE. This CDR3 is built from 13 residues. Trimming took 0 bases from V and 1 from J, leaving 4 bases between them. CDR3 DNA: TGTGCCAGCAGCGTAGTCGCGAACACTGAAGCTTTCTTT. This gives the protein CASSVVANTEAFF.

This clone was observed a handful of times. This sample includes further DNA sequences coding for the same CDR3. The chain combines TRBV7-9 with TRBJ1-1, with D unresolved. Deletions cut 1 base from V and 4 bases from J, with 4 bases between. Germline-derived CDR1 and CDR2 are SEHNR and FQNEAQ (reference sequence). This CDR3 is 12 amino acids long. CDR3 loop: CASSLGVTEAFF. DNA for the CDR3: TGTGCCAGCAGCTTAGGCGTCACTGAAGCTTTCTTT.

The chain uses TRBV5-1 and TRBJ2-7; 9 bases agree with TRBD2. CDR3 length: 15 residues. The trim removed 0 bases at V and 5 bases at J, leaving 6 bases unmatched. Germline V CDR1 and CDR2: SGHRS, YFSETQ. The CDR3 DNA follows: TGCGCCAGCAGCTTGGGGCGGGAGGGTTTCGACGAGCAGTACTTC. Translated: CASSLGREGFDEQYF.

The chain joins TRBV27 to TRBJ2-3; D is tentatively TRBD1 or TRBD2 (5 bases each). The V end was cut by 3 bases, the J end by 0 bases, with 13 bases between. Germline V gives CDR1 MNHEY, CDR2 SMNVEV (reference sequence). The CDR3 consists of 16 residues. The CDR3: CASSFEGSRSTDTQYF. The DNA of the CDR3 is TGTGCCAGCAGTTTCGAGGGGTCGCGGAGCACAGATACGCAGTATTTT.

The DNA for the CDR3 is TGTGCCAGCAGGGCAAACACTGAAGCTTTCTTT. This gives the protein CASRANTEAFF. The chain joins TRBV6-5 to TRBJ1-1; D call uncertain. CDR3 size: 11 residues. V lost 6 bases to trimming and J lost 2 bases, with 4 bases between them. Germline V lookup: CDR1 MNHEY, CDR2 SVGAGI.

The chain links TRBV2 to TRBJ1-4; TRBD1 agrees at 9 bases. The CDR3 runs to 16 residues. V was pared by 9 bases and J by 4 bases, with 12 bases of the junction left unmatched. Germline V CDR1 and CDR2: SNHLY, FYNNEI. DNA for the CDR3: TGTGCCAGGAGCAGTCAACAGGGGGCACTTAATGAAAAACTGTTTTTT. The encoded protein is CARSSQQGALNEKLFF.

V usage is TRBV28 and J usage is TRBJ1-3; the D gene is possibly TRBD1 (5 bases). The CDR3 has 16 residues. CDR1 is MDHEN and CDR2 is SYDVKM in the germline V gene. Trimming left V 5 bases short and J 6 bases short, with 20 bases between. CDR3 nucleotides: TGTGCCAGCAGTCCCCATCCAGGGAGTTTCGTAAACACCATATATTTT. It specifies CASSPHPGSFVNTIYF. Variable domain in full (rest from reference TRBV28 and TRBJ1-3): DVKVTQSSRYLVKRTGEKVFLECVQDMDHENMFWYRQDPGLGLRLIYFSYDVKMKEKGDIPEGYSVSREKKERFSLILESASTNQTSMYLCASSPHPGSFVNTIYFGEGSWLTVV.

This clone was recorded only once. The rearrangement joins TRBV7-3 to TRBJ2-2; D ambiguous. Trimming left V 5 bases short and J 3 bases short, with 7 bases between. Germline-derived CDR1 and CDR2 are SGHTA and FQGTGA. This CDR3 has 13 residues. This CDR3 reads CASSPSDTGELFF. The CDR3 coding sequence is TGTGCCAGCAGCCCAAGTGACACCGGGGAGCTGTTTTTT.

The gene calls are TRBV7-2 and TRBJ2-3; a possible D gene is TRBD2 (5 bases). Between the trimmed V and J ends, which lost 3 bases and 0 bases, there was a span of 10 bases. Germline loops: CDR1 SGHTA, CDR2 FQGNSA. The CDR3 contains 15 residues. CDR3 in DNA: TGTGCCAGCAGCTTGGTAGCGACGAGCACAGATACGCAGTATTTT. Translated: CASSLVATSTDTQYF. The entire variable domain, with the rest obtained from reference TRBV7-2 and TRBJ2-3, is as follows: GAGVSQSPSNKVTEKGKDVELRCDPISGHTALYWYRQSLGQGLEFLIYFQGNSAPDKSGLPSDRFSAERTGGSVSTLTIQRTQQEDSAVYLCASSLVATSTDTQYFGPGTRLTVL.

In nucleotides, the CDR3 is TGTGCCAGCAGCGTATACGGGAAGAATGAGCAGTTCTTC. This encodes CASSVYGKNEQFF. The chain has TRBV9 and TRBJ2-1; D perhaps matches TRBD2 (5 bases). This CDR3 is 13 amino acids long. CDR1 SGDLS and CDR2 YYNGEE come from the germline V gene. The ends were cut back, 1 base at V and 7 bases at J, with 9 bases in the middle.

This clone appeared a single time. The genes are TRBV4-1 and TRBJ2-2, with unresolved D. The CDR3 consists of 14 residues. V lost 1 base and J 2 bases, leaving 5 bases between the germline ends. Germline V lookup: CDR1 MGHRA, CDR2 YSYEKL. CDR3 bases: TGCGCCAGCAGCCAAGTAGGAAACACCGGGGAGCTGTTTTTT. It specifies CASSQVGNTGELFF.

This chain joins TRBV2 and TRBJ2-7, with TRBD1 matching over 9 bases. This CDR3 spans 13 amino acids. The germline V gene has CDR1 SNHLY and CDR2 FYNNEI. With V trimmed by 6 bases and J by 6 bases, 6 bases remained unmatched. CDR3 amino acids: CASRGTGLLEQYF. The CDR3 nucleotides read TGTGCCAGCAGGGGGACAGGGCTGCTCGAGCAGTACTTC. Complete variable domain (other parts from reference TRBV2 and TRBJ2-7): EPEVTQTPSHQVTQMGQEVILRCVPISNHLYFYWYRQILGQKVEFLVSFYNNEISEKSEIFDDQFSVERPDGSNFTLKIRSTKLEDSAMYFCASRGTGLLEQYFGPGTRLTVT.

The chain recombines TRBV5-6 with TRBJ2-7; 9 bases map to TRBD2. The CDR3 totals 15 residues. Trimming at V came to 3 bases and at J to 3 bases, leaving 7 bases not matched to a gene. Germline loops: CDR1 SGHDT, CDR2 YYEEEE. The CDR3 DNA reads as TGTGCCAGCAGCTGGATCCTGCGGGAGGGCTACGAGCAGTACTTC. This sequence encodes CASSWILREGYEQYF.

This clone was observed once. The chain carries TRBV7-9 and TRBJ2-1, with 7 positions matching TRBD2. V lost 4 bases to trimming and J lost 8 bases; unmatched junction nucleotides: 8. The germline V gene has CDR1 SEHNR and CDR2 FQNEAQ (reference sequence). The CDR3 totals 14 residues. CDR3 nucleotide sequence: TGTGCCAGCAGCTCCGGGACTAAGCGTTATGAGCAGTTCTTC. Translating gives CASSSGTKRYEQFF.

The genes are TRBV7-9 and TRBJ2-7; the D gene is possibly TRBD2 (5 bases). Trimming removed 5 bases from V and 7 bases from J, with 15 bases in between. The CDR3 totals 13 residues. Germline lookup yields CDR1 SEHNR and CDR2 FQNEAQ (reference sequence). This CDR3 is CASSHAEVGEQYF. The CDR3 region has the DNA TGTGCCAGCAGCCACGCGGAGGTGGGGGAGCAGTACTTC.

This CDR3 reads CASNPRRTGRYNEQFF. The CDR3 DNA reads TGTGCCAGCAACCCCAGGCGGACAGGGCGTTACAATGAGCAGTTCTTC. The chain links TRBV28 to TRBJ2-1; 8 bases are shared with TRBD1. The junction had 12 bases not matched to a gene; V was cut back by 7 bases and J by 4 bases. The CDR3 consists of 16 residues. Germline CDR1 is MDHEN and CDR2 is SYDVKM. Full variable domain (remainder filled in from reference TRBV28 and TRBJ2-1): DVKVTQSSRYLVKRTGEKVFLECVQDMDHENMFWYRQDPGLGLRLIYFSYDVKMKEKGDIPEGYSVSREKKERFSLILESASTNQTSMYLCASNPRRTGRYNEQFFGPGTRLTVL.

The V and J genes are TRBV19 and TRBJ1-5; no clear D gene. The V end was cut by 7 bases, the J end by 1 base, with 20 bases between. This CDR3 has 17 amino acids. Germline assignment: CDR1 LNHDA and CDR2 SQIVND (reference sequence). CDR3 loop: CASTSLNLLRSNQPQHF. The CDR3 nucleotides read TGTGCCAGTACTTCCCTAAACCTCCTGAGGAGCAATCAGCCCCAGCATTTT.